This entry lists 26 T cell receptor beta chains sequenced from one sample in a study of PD-1 blockade in classical Hodgkin lymphoma. Relapse was seen in all patients after autologous stem cell transplantation, and brentuximab vedotin exposure was variable. Out of thawed PBMCs, magnetic negative selection purified CD4+ T cells. Data came from immunoSEQ multiplex PCR; TCRdb stores just in-frame clones and leaves some out. Here the sample spans under 30,000 clones, over 75% being singletons. Source: CD4+ T cells from blood, taken at baseline. Source of these receptors: a human donor with classical Hodgkin lymphoma.

V is TRBV18 and J is TRBJ2-1; 9 bases map to TRBD2. Looked up from germline, CDR1 is KGHSH and CDR2 is LQKENI. J was trimmed by 7 bases and V by 3 bases; bases with no gene match: 4. The CDR3 covers 14 residues. CDR3 sequence: CASSPAGGPNEQFF. CDR3 DNA sequence: TGTGCCAGCTCACCGGCGGGAGGGCCGAATGAGCAGTTCTTC.

This CDR3 reads CASSDIGGGKGYTF. In DNA, the CDR3 is TGTGCCAGCAGTGATATTGGAGGGGGGAAAGGCTACACCTTC. V usage is TRBV25-1 and J usage is TRBJ1-2; a weak D match, TRBD1 (6 bases). The CDR3 extends over 14 amino acids. Trimming pared 3 bases from V and 8 bases from J, leaving 16 bases between. Germline assignment: CDR1 MGHDK and CDR2 SYGVNS.

The V gene is TRBV11-3, the J gene TRBJ2-7, with 12 bases lining up with TRBD2. After removal of 5 bases from V and 2 bases from J, the junction contained 4 bases not matched to a gene. CDR3 length equals 15 residues. Per the germline V gene, CDR1 is SGHNT and CDR2 is YENEEA. The CDR3 loop reads CASSQGLAGTYEQYF. CDR3 DNA: TGTGCCAGCAGCCAAGGACTAGCGGGAACCTACGAGCAGTACTTC.

This rearrangement joins TRBV9 to TRBJ2-1; D gene unclear. V was clipped by 3 bases and J by 4 bases, with 17 bases between them. Looked up from germline, CDR1 is SGDLS and CDR2 is YYNGEE. The CDR3 is 16 amino acids. The CDR3 region is CASSAPQSLRYNEQFF. For the CDR3, the DNA is TGTGCCAGCAGCGCCCCCCAATCCCTGAGGTACAATGAGCAGTTCTTC.

This chain links TRBV6-5 with TRBJ2-2, with a possible D match to TRBD2 (5 bases). The CDR3 has 15 amino acids. Trimming left V 5 bases short and J 6 bases short, with 16 bases between. Germline CDR1 MNHEY, CDR2 SVGAGI. The chain's CDR3 is CASSQLVAGSGELFF. The DNA for the CDR3 is TGTGCCAGCAGTCAACTAGTGGCCGGGTCCGGGGAGCTGTTTTTT.

This chain joins TRBV4-2 and TRBJ1-4, with 7 bases that match TRBD1. This CDR3 comprises 15 residues. Germline assignment: CDR1 LGHNA and CDR2 YNFKEQ. Trimming cost V 4 bases and J 8 bases; bases outside gene matches: 10. CDR3 bases: TGTGCCAGCAGCCTCAGTAGGGACAGCTTCGAAAAACTGTTTTTT. Its translation is CASSLSRDSFEKLFF.

The rearrangement joins TRBV19 to TRBJ2-1, with 12 bases aligning to TRBD2. The CDR3 covers 14 residues. From germline, CDR1 is LNHDA and CDR2 SQIVND (reference sequence). V lost 4 bases to trimming and J lost 6 bases; unmatched junction nucleotides: 1. Written as DNA, the CDR3 is TGTGCCAGTAGTACTAGCGGGAGGGCCAATGAGCAGTTCTTC. It codes for CASSTSGRANEQFF.

This clone was seen only a few times. This sequence joins TRBV27 and TRBJ1-6; TRBD1 agrees at 8 bases. V shed 6 bases, J shed 7 bases, and the junction held 8 bases outside the gene matches. Germline-derived CDR1 and CDR2 are MNHEY and SMNVEV (reference sequence). The CDR3 extends over 15 amino acids. CDR3: CASSSHGQGNSPLHF. CDR3 DNA: TGTGCCAGCAGCTCCCACGGACAGGGAAATTCACCCCTCCACTTT.

The chain employs TRBV28 and TRBJ1-2, with D uncertain. Germline CDR1 MDHEN, CDR2 SYDVKM. This CDR3 has 12 residues. Trimming cost V 3 bases and J 5 bases, with 7 bases left between them. CDR3 sequence reads: CASSFGLYGYTF. In DNA, the CDR3 is TGTGCCAGCAGTTTCGGATTGTATGGCTACACCTTC.

The CDR3 coding sequence is TGTGCCAGCAGCCCCGCCGGTTCCCACAATGAGCAGTTCTTC. Encoded protein: CASSPAGSHNEQFF. This rearrangement joins TRBV5-4 to TRBJ2-1, with D unresolved. V lost 4 bases and J lost 5, with 13 bases in between. The length of the CDR3 is 14 residues. In germline, CDR1 is SGHNT, CDR2 YYREEE (reference sequence). The variable domain in full, completed from reference TRBV5-4 and TRBJ2-1, reads ETGVTQSPTHLIKTRGQQVTLRCSSQSGHNTVSWYQQALGQGPQFIFQYYREEENGRGNFPPRFSGLQFPNYSSELNVNALELDDSALYLCASSPAGSHNEQFFGPGTRLTVL.

V and J are TRBV7-2 and TRBJ2-1, with D hard to call. CDR1 and CDR2 (germline): SGHTA, FQGNSA. Trimming pared 3 bases from V and 8 bases from J, leaving 5 bases between. This CDR3 comprises 11 residues. The DNA of the CDR3 is TGTGCCAGCAGCTTGCCGGATGAGCAGTTCTTC. Protein: CASSLPDEQFF.

This clone was detected once. The chain links TRBV6-1 to TRBJ1-1; a possible D gene is TRBD1 (5 bases). CDR3 size: 13 residues. CDR1 MNHNS and CDR2 SASEGT come from the germline V gene. The V gene lost 5 bases and the J gene lost 7 bases, with 14 bases spanning the gap. CDR3 amino acids: CASSLEGTGEAFF. For the CDR3, the DNA is TGTGCCAGCAGTCTCGAGGGTACAGGTGAAGCTTTCTTT.

In nucleotides, the CDR3 is TGTGCCAGCCGGACAGGGGGCTCTGGAAACACCATATATTTT. Translated: CASRTGGSGNTIYF. This chain connects TRBV28 to TRBJ1-3, with 10 bases matching TRBD1. This CDR3 has 14 amino acids. J gave up 0 bases and V 8 bases, and 1 base lay outside the gene matches. Germline loops: CDR1 MDHEN, CDR2 SYDVKM.

Concerning this clone itself: Germline and junction disagree at one end, which may indicate a read error. This chain links TRBV5-3 with TRBJ2-2; D gene ambiguous. TRBV5-3 is identified as an open reading frame with a role that is uncertain. The CDR3 has 14 residues. The CDR3 DNA reads as TGTGCCAGCAGCTTCCAGACCCGCGATGGGGAGCTGTTTTTT. Translation gives CASSFQTRDGELFF.

The chain combines TRBV19 with TRBJ1-5, with 7 bases lining up with TRBD1. Germline assignment: CDR1 LNHDA and CDR2 SQIVND (reference sequence). The CDR3 is made up of 15 amino acids. With 10 bases clipped from V and 4 bases from J, the junction kept 13 bases outside the gene matches. The CDR3 here is CATRTRDSRNQPQHF. The DNA for the CDR3 is TGTGCCACACGGACCAGGGACAGTCGAAATCAGCCCCAGCATTTT. Filled out from reference TRBV19 and TRBJ1-5, the complete variable domain reads DGGITQSPKYLFRKEGQNVTLSCEQNLNHDAMYWYRQDPGQGLRLIYYSQIVNDFQKGDIAEGYSVSREKKESFPLTVTSAQKNPTAFYLCATRTRDSRNQPQHFGDGTRLSIL.

V gene TRBV2 combines with J gene TRBJ1-2, with D possibly TRBD1 on 6 matching bases. This CDR3 contains 13 residues. CDR1 is SNHLY, CDR2 FYNNEI, per germline. V was trimmed by 5 bases and J by 4 bases, leaving 11 bases between them. For the CDR3, the DNA is TGTGCCAGCAGTCTACAGGGCAGCTATGGCTACACCTTC. Translated, it gives CASSLQGSYGYTF.

CDR3 bases: TGTGCCAGCAGCTCTACAGGGGAGGGAGAGACCCAGTACTTC. Translating it yields CASSSTGEGETQYF. The chain employs TRBV5-4 and TRBJ2-5, with D possibly being TRBD1 or TRBD2 (7 bases each). The CDR3 is 14 residues long. Trimming took 3 bases from V and 4 from J, leaving 13 bases between them. The germline V gene encodes CDR1 SGHNT and CDR2 YYREEE (reference sequence).

The chain recombines TRBV5-4 with TRBJ1-1; D remains ambiguous. Trimming left V 6 bases short and J 3 bases short, with 15 bases between. The CDR3 totals 14 residues. CDR1 is SGHNT and CDR2 is YYREEE in the germline V gene (reference sequence). CDR3 DNA sequence: TGTGCCAGCAACACCTACCCCATCGACACTGAAGCTTTCTTT. Translating it yields CASNTYPIDTEAFF.

This clone showed up just once. The chain employs TRBV5-6 and TRBJ2-1, with 7 positions matching TRBD2. The CDR3 is 17 residues long. The ends lost 3 bases at V and 3 bases at J; junction bases unmatched: 12. Germline values: CDR1 SGHDT, CDR2 YYEEEE. CDR3 sequence (DNA): TGTGCCAGCAGCTCTGACTGGGCGGGAGACCTCTACAATGAGCAGTTCTTC. This codes for CASSSDWAGDLYNEQFF.

In its sample, this clone was seen once. The DNA for the CDR3 is TGTGCCAGCTCACCAAGGGCCGGATTCCAAGAGACCCAGTACTTC. It encodes CASSPRAGFQETQYF. The chain recombines TRBV18 with TRBJ2-5; D gene unclear. Germline V lookup: CDR1 KGHSH, CDR2 LQKENI. CDR3 length equals 15 residues. Trimming took off 2 bases at V and 1 base at J, with 11 bases between the two ends.

V and J are TRBV7-2 and TRBJ2-3; TRBD2 matches at 10 bases. This CDR3 region has 16 residues. V was pared by 4 bases and J by 0 bases, with 4 bases of the junction left unmatched. Germline V gives CDR1 SGHTA, CDR2 FQGNSA. DNA for the CDR3: TGTGCCAGCAGCTCGGGGACTAGCGCTAGCACAGATACGCAGTATTTT. Amino acid sequence: CASSSGTSASTDTQYF.

The chain is built from TRBV4-1 and TRBJ1-3, with D hard to call. From germline, CDR1 is MGHRA and CDR2 YSYEKL. V was trimmed by 0 bases and J by 9 bases, leaving 21 bases between them. The CDR3 is made up of 17 amino acids. The CDR3 protein is CASSQDSPSASSATIYF. The CDR3 region has the DNA TGCGCCAGCAGCCAAGACTCCCCGAGCGCCTCGTCCGCCACCATATATTTT.

V usage is TRBV27 and J usage is TRBJ2-5, with 9 bases matching TRBD1. This CDR3 has 15 residues. The V gene's germline CDR1 is MNHEY and CDR2 SMNVEV (reference sequence). J lost 6 bases, V lost 6 bases, and 11 bases had no gene match. The DNA for the CDR3 is TGTGCCAGCAGCTCGATCCCCGGGACAGGGCAGACCCAGTACTTC. Amino acid sequence: CASSSIPGTGQTQYF.

The chain carries TRBV5-1 and TRBJ2-3, with TRBD2 matching 11 bases. Germline V gene sequence: CDR1 SGHRS, CDR2 YFSETQ. This CDR3 is 16 amino acids long. V was clipped by 4 bases and J by 2 bases; unmatched bases: 6. The CDR3 protein is CASSPGTSGLTDTQYF. The CDR3 nucleotides are TGCGCCAGCAGCCCAGGGACTAGCGGTCTCACAGATACGCAGTATTTT. Using reference TRBV5-1 and TRBJ2-3 for the parts outside the CDR3, the full variable domain is KAGVTQTPRYLIKTRGQQVTLSCSPISGHRSVSWYQQTPGQGLQFLFEYFSETQRNKGNFPGRFSGRQFSNSRSEMNVSTLELGDSALYLCASSPGTSGLTDTQYFGPGTRLTVL.

The V and J genes are TRBV14 and TRBJ2-3; 9 bases are a match to TRBD2. Germline trimming cut 1 base from V and 6 bases from J; bases unmatched to any gene: 5. Germline V CDR1 and CDR2: SGHDN, FVKESK. The CDR3 spans 15 residues. Here the CDR3 reads CASSQVAGGQDTQYF. In DNA, the CDR3 is TGTGCCAGCAGCCAAGTCGCGGGAGGGCAGGATACGCAGTATTTT.

This rearrangement joins TRBV6-8 to TRBJ2-3; D is tentatively TRBD1 or TRBD2 (5 bases each). Trimming stripped 2 bases from V and 3 bases from J, with 12 bases between. Germline values: CDR1 MNHGY, CDR2 SAAAGT. CDR3 length equals 15 residues. The CDR3 bases are TGTGCCAGCAGTTACGGGACCCGGATAACAGATACGCAGTATTTT. The encoded protein is CASSYGTRITDTQYF.